A selection of T cell receptor beta chains follows, all from one sample in a study of low-dose radiotherapy and immunotherapy resistance in tumors. TCRdb reanalysed the reads using MiXCR and keeps one entry per CDR3 protein. In the table there are approximately 84,000 distinct CDR3 sequences, around 17% of which are singletons. The specimen was PBMCs, collected before treatment. The receptors here all came from a male donor with prostate cancer. CDR3s include the opening cysteine and the closing phenylalanine or tryptophan. D genes are given only for firm matches. For some rows the clone size is stated as once, few or many, or as a class when expanded; others skip it.

d_gene: -; v_gene: TRBV7-9; j_gene: TRBJ2-3; abundance: many; CDR3nt: TGTGCCAGCGGGGGGGCCCGAGCGCAGTATTTT; CDR3aa: CASGGARAQYF
d_gene: -; v_gene: TRBV7-3; j_gene: TRBJ2-7; abundance: many; CDR3nt: TGTGCCAGCAGCTGGGACTTCCAAGGCGAGCAGTACTTC; CDR3aa: CASSWDFQGEQYF
d_gene: TRBD1; v_gene: TRBV2; j_gene: TRBJ2-1; abundance: many; CDR3nt: TGTGCCAGCGGAACAGGGGTGGGCAATGAGCAGTTCTTC; CDR3aa: CASGTGVGNEQFF
d_gene: -; v_gene: TRBV7-9; j_gene: TRBJ2-3; abundance: -; CDR3nt: TGTGCAGGCACCCCGCCTGGACTGATCACAGATACGCAGTATTTT; CDR3aa: CAGTPPGLITDTQYF
d_gene: TRBD2; v_gene: TRBV7-2; j_gene: TRBJ2-7; abundance: -; CDR3nt: TGTGCCAGCAGCTTAGAAAGCGGGCGGGGCGGGGGGCCTTCCTACGAGCAGTACTTC; CDR3aa: CASSLESGRGGGPSYEQYF
d_gene: -; v_gene: TRBV7-2; j_gene: TRBJ2-7; abundance: many; CDR3nt: TGTGCCAGCAGTCTTCGCCTCTACGAGCAGTACTTC; CDR3aa: CASSLRLYEQYF
d_gene: TRBD1; v_gene: TRBV7-2; j_gene: TRBJ1-1; abundance: -; CDR3nt: TGTGCCAGCAGCTCAGGCTCCGACAGGGTACGGGCTGAAGCTTTCTTT; CDR3aa: CASSSGSDRVRAEAFF
d_gene: -; v_gene: TRBV20-1; j_gene: TRBJ2-3; abundance: many; CDR3nt: TGCAGTGCTAGAGTGGGTGGTGTGCTGGATACGCAGTATTTT; CDR3aa: CSARVGGVLDTQYF
d_gene: TRBD2; v_gene: TRBV5-5; j_gene: TRBJ2-7; abundance: many; CDR3nt: TGTGCCACCGAAATCGGGGGGAACAGCGAGCAGTACTTC; CDR3aa: CATEIGGNSEQYF
d_gene: TRBD2; v_gene: TRBV30; j_gene: TRBJ2-1; abundance: many; CDR3nt: TGTGCCTGGAGTAAGTCTAGCGGGGGCCAGAATGAGCAGTTCTTC; CDR3aa: CAWSKSSGGQNEQFF
d_gene: -; v_gene: TRBV21-1; j_gene: TRBJ1-5; abundance: many; CDR3nt: TGTGCCAGCAATCAGCCCCAGCATTTT; CDR3aa: CASNQPQHF
d_gene: -; v_gene: TRBV20-1; j_gene: TRBJ2-5; abundance: many; CDR3nt: TGCAGTGCCTTGTTGCGGACCCAGTACTTC; CDR3aa: CSALLRTQYF
d_gene: TRBD2; v_gene: TRBV7-2; j_gene: TRBJ2-3; abundance: many; CDR3nt: TGTGCCAGCAGCCCACCGGGGGGGGCCACAGATACGCAGTATTTT; CDR3aa: CASSPPGGATDTQYF
d_gene: TRBD1; v_gene: TRBV9; j_gene: TRBJ1-4; abundance: many; CDR3nt: TGTGCCAGCAGCCTCCCGGGACAGACCGAAAAACTGTTTTTT; CDR3aa: CASSLPGQTEKLFF
d_gene: -; v_gene: TRBV12-5; j_gene: TRBJ1-1; abundance: many; CDR3nt: TGTGCTAGTGGTTTGCCCATCCGTTTCGGCGGGAAGAACACTGAAGCTTTCTTT; CDR3aa: CASGLPIRFGGKNTEAFF
d_gene: TRBD2; v_gene: TRBV11-3; j_gene: TRBJ2-1; abundance: many; CDR3nt: TGTGCCAGCAGCATCACTAGCGGGGGAGCTTACAATGAGCAGTTCTTC; CDR3aa: CASSITSGGAYNEQFF
d_gene: -; v_gene: TRBV5-5; j_gene: TRBJ2-5; abundance: -; CDR3nt: TGTGCCAGCAGCATTGGACAGACCCAGTACTTC; CDR3aa: CASSIGQTQYF
d_gene: -; v_gene: TRBV20-1; j_gene: TRBJ2-1; abundance: many; CDR3nt: TGCAGTGCTCCTGGGAGTACTAATGAGCAGTTCTTC; CDR3aa: CSAPGSTNEQFF
d_gene: -; v_gene: TRBV28; j_gene: TRBJ2-4; abundance: many; CDR3nt: TGTGCCAGCAGTTTATCTAAAAACATTCAGTACTTC; CDR3aa: CASSLSKNIQYF
d_gene: -; v_gene: TRBV7-2; j_gene: TRBJ2-7; abundance: -; CDR3nt: TGTGCCAGCAGCCCCTCCGGGGGCTCCTACGAGCAGTACTTC; CDR3aa: CASSPSGGSYEQYF
d_gene: -; v_gene: TRBV5-4; j_gene: TRBJ2-2; abundance: -; CDR3nt: TGTGCCAGCAGCACCGTATCGGGCGGGGAGCTGTTTTTT; CDR3aa: CASSTVSGGELFF
d_gene: TRBD1; v_gene: TRBV30; j_gene: TRBJ2-7; abundance: many; CDR3nt: TGTGCCTGGAGTACTCCGGGACAGTGGCGTCCTAACGAGCAGTACTTC; CDR3aa: CAWSTPGQWRPNEQYF
d_gene: -; v_gene: TRBV12-3/TRBV12-4; j_gene: TRBJ1-5; abundance: -; CDR3nt: TGTGCCAGCAGTTTATTACTTTTGGGCAATCAGCCCCAGCATTTT; CDR3aa: CASSLLLLGNQPQHF
d_gene: TRBD1; v_gene: TRBV11-2; j_gene: TRBJ2-3; abundance: -; CDR3nt: TGTGCCAGCAGCTCGGACAGGGACGGCACAGATACGCAGTATTTT; CDR3aa: CASSSDRDGTDTQYF
d_gene: -; v_gene: TRBV21-1; j_gene: TRBJ2-3; abundance: many; CDR3nt: TGTGCCAGCAGCAAAGCCCCCGGGGGGGGGCTAGATACGCAGTATTTT; CDR3aa: CASSKAPGGGLDTQYF
d_gene: TRBD1; v_gene: TRBV12-3/TRBV12-4; j_gene: TRBJ1-5; abundance: many; CDR3nt: TGTGCCAGCAGTTTACGGACAGGACAAAATCAGCCCCAGCATTTT; CDR3aa: CASSLRTGQNQPQHF
d_gene: TRBD1; v_gene: TRBV14; j_gene: TRBJ2-3; abundance: -; CDR3nt: TGTGCCAGCAGCCACGCAACAGGGGCAGATACGCAGTATTTT; CDR3aa: CASSHATGADTQYF
d_gene: -; v_gene: TRBV19; j_gene: TRBJ2-3; abundance: many; CDR3nt: TGTGCCAGTAGTCGGGGAGACACAGATACGCAGTATTTT; CDR3aa: CASSRGDTDTQYF
d_gene: -; v_gene: TRBV6-2/TRBV6-3; j_gene: TRBJ2-3; abundance: many; CDR3nt: TGTGCCAGCAGTCTCTCGAGGAGGCTTAGCACAGATACGCAGTATTTT; CDR3aa: CASSLSRRLSTDTQYF
d_gene: -; v_gene: TRBV6-2/TRBV6-3; j_gene: TRBJ2-7; abundance: many; CDR3nt: TGTGCCAGCAGTTACACTTCCTCCTACGAGCAGTACTTC; CDR3aa: CASSYTSSYEQYF
d_gene: TRBD2; v_gene: TRBV6-6; j_gene: TRBJ2-1; abundance: many; CDR3nt: TGTGCCAGCATAGCTAGCGGGGGTTACAATGAGCAGTTCTTC; CDR3aa: CASIASGGYNEQFF
d_gene: -; v_gene: TRBV2; j_gene: TRBJ2-5; abundance: many; CDR3nt: TGTGCCAGCCAAAAAGAGACCCAGTACTTC; CDR3aa: CASQKETQYF
d_gene: TRBD2; v_gene: TRBV4-3; j_gene: TRBJ2-3; abundance: once; CDR3nt: TGCGCCAGCAGCCAAGATAGCGGGGGTTACAGAGATACGCAGTATTTT; CDR3aa: CASSQDSGGYRDTQYF
d_gene: -; v_gene: TRBV4-1; j_gene: TRBJ2-3; abundance: many; CDR3nt: TGCGCCAGCAGCGGGGGCACAGATACGCAGTATTTT; CDR3aa: CASSGGTDTQYF
d_gene: TRBD2; v_gene: TRBV4-2; j_gene: TRBJ2-1; abundance: many; CDR3nt: TGTGCCAGCAGCCAATCCGCTAGCGGGGGGCTGAATGAGCAGTTCTTC; CDR3aa: CASSQSASGGLNEQFF
d_gene: -; v_gene: TRBV5-1; j_gene: TRBJ2-2; abundance: many; CDR3nt: TGCGCCAGCAGCATGGGGGCGCAGACCACCGGGGAGCTGTTTTTT; CDR3aa: CASSMGAQTTGELFF